This passage covers 8 T cell receptor beta chains from one sample sequenced in a study of shared clonotypes between healthy human individuals (dated by TCRdb to the early 2020s). Receptor amplification or capture employed the immunoSEQ multiplex PCR assay. This is the immuneACCESS table as TCRdb keeps it, with only in-frame sequences that have V and J called. A part of the clones is gone; compared with another copy, unresolved V genes explain less than half, and the rest is unexplained. Here the sample has roughly 2.1 million clones; roughly 91% occur a single time. The top ten clonotypes cover roughly 1.8% of the sample. CD8 naive samples were CD45RO-negative cells positively selected for CCR7, giving a CD45RA+CCR7+ population that excluded TemRA cells. Source material: naive CD8+ T cells from PBMCs. The sample's cell subset or site label, in plain terms: CD45RA+CCR7+. All receptors come from a young man in good health. Some clones in this sample may be carry-over from other donors' samples.

This clone showed up just a few times. The rearrangement joins TRBV27 to TRBJ1-3, with 8 bases that match TRBD1. The CDR3 has 15 residues. CDR1 is MNHEY and CDR2 is SMNVEV in the germline V gene (reference sequence). The trim removed 4 bases at V and 5 bases at J, leaving 7 bases unmatched. CDR3 residues: CASSSVGQGRNTIYF. In DNA, the CDR3 is TGTGCCAGCAGTTCGGTCGGACAGGGCCGAAACACCATATATTTT.

As regards this clone: At the DNA level, this CDR3 is encoded by other sequences in the same sample as well. The chain joins TRBV9 to TRBJ1-2, with D unclear. This CDR3 spans 13 amino acids. The V and J ends lost 0 bases and 2 bases respectively, with 5 bases between them. The germline gives CDR1 SGDLS, CDR2 YYNGEE. The CDR3 DNA reads as TGTGCCAGCAGCGTAGCCGGGAACTATGGCTACACCTTC. It translates to CASSVAGNYGYTF.

This chain links TRBV28 with TRBJ1-3; D is uncertain. CDR1 is MDHEN and CDR2 is SYDVKM in the germline V gene. The V end lost 1 base, the J end lost 0 bases, and 7 bases lay between the germline ends. The length of the CDR3 is 15 residues. This CDR3 is CASSLSASSGNTIYF. CDR3 nucleotide sequence: TGTGCCAGCAGTTTATCTGCCAGCTCTGGAAACACCATATATTTT.

The chain uses TRBV5-1 and TRBJ1-5, with D perhaps TRBD1 (5 bases). Trimming left V 0 bases short and J 6 bases short, with 10 bases between. This CDR3 comprises 14 residues. The germline CDR1 and CDR2 sequences are SGHRS and YFSETQ. The CDR3 sequence: CASSLGTGSQPQHF. DNA for the CDR3: TGCGCCAGCAGCTTGGGAACAGGTAGTCAGCCCCAGCATTTT.

The V and J genes are TRBV2 and TRBJ2-5; the match to TRBD2 covers 12 bases. The CDR3 contains 17 residues. The ends lost 6 bases at V and 5 bases at J; junction bases unmatched: 13. Germline CDR1 and CDR2: SNHLY and FYNNEI. The CDR3 sequence: CASRSDGLAGSVETQYF. The CDR3 nucleotides read TGTGCCAGCAGATCTGACGGACTAGCGGGAAGCGTCGAGACCCAGTACTTC.

CDR3 region: CASSLPSAYNEQFF. The CDR3 nucleotides are TGTGCCAGCAGCCTACCCTCCGCGTACAATGAGCAGTTCTTC. The chain links TRBV7-8 to TRBJ2-1, with D hard to call. The CDR3 is 14 residues long. V gave up 5 bases and J gave up 4 bases, with 12 bases separating them. Germline V CDR1 and CDR2: SGHVS, FQNEAQ.

V is TRBV5-6 and J is TRBJ2-7; TRBD2 aligns across 7 bases. Losses at the gene ends were 4 bases for V and 6 bases for J; bases not matched to a gene: 7. This CDR3 region has 13 residues. CDR1 and CDR2 (germline): SGHDT, YYEEEE. DNA for the CDR3: TGTGCCAGCAGCCCCGCGGGAGTCGCCGAGCAGTACTTC. Amino acid sequence: CASSPAGVAEQYF. The full variable domain, completed using reference TRBV5-6 and TRBJ2-7, is DAGVTQSPTHLIKTRGQQVTLRCSPKSGHDTVSWYQQALGQGPQFIFQYYEEEERQRGNFPDRFSGHQFPNYSSELNVNALLLGDSALYLCASSPAGVAEQYFGPGTRLTVT.

The genes are TRBV27 and TRBJ2-5; 9 nucleotides match TRBD2. Germline CDR1 and CDR2: MNHEY and SMNVEV (reference sequence). The length of the CDR3 is 16 residues. The J segment lost 1 base and the V segment lost 4 bases, leaving 7 bases of the junction unmatched. CDR3 protein: CASSYNSGGLQETQYF. DNA for the CDR3: TGTGCCAGCAGTTATAATAGCGGGGGCCTCCAAGAGACCCAGTACTTC.